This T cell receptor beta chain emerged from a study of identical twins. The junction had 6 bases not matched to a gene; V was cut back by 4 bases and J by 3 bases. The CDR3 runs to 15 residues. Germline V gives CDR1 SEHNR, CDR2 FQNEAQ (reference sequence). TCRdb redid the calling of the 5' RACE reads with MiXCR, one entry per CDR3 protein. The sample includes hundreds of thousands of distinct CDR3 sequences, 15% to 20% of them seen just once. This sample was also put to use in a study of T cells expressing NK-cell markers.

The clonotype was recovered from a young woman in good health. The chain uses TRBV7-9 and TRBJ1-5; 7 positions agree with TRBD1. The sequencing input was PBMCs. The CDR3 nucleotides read TGTGCCAGCAGCTCAGGGGACAGCCCCAATCAGCCCCAGCATTTT. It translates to CASSSGDSPNQPQHF.